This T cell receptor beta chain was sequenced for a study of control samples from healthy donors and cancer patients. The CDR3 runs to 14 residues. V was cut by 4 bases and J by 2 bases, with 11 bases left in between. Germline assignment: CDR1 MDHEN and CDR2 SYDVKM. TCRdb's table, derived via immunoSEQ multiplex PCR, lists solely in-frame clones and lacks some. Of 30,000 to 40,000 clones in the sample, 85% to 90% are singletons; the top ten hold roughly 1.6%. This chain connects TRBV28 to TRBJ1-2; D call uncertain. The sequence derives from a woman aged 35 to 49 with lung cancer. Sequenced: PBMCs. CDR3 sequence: CASSSPPPNYGYTF. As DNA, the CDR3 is TGTGCCAGCAGTTCCCCCCCACCCAACTATGGCTACACCTTC.